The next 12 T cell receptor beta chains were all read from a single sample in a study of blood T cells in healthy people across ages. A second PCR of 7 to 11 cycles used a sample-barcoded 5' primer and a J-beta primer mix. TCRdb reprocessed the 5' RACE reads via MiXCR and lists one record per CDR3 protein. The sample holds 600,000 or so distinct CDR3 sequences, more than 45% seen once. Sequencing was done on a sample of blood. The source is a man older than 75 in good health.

The CDR3, as DNA: TGCAGCGTTGAAAGGGACAGTTCCTACGAGCAGTACTTC. Its protein is CSVERDSSYEQYF. This chain uses TRBV29-1 with TRBJ2-7; 7 bases are shared with TRBD1. The length of the CDR3 is 13 residues. CDR1 is SQVTM and CDR2 is ANQGSEA in the germline V gene. J lost 1 base, V lost 2 bases, and 2 bases had no gene match.

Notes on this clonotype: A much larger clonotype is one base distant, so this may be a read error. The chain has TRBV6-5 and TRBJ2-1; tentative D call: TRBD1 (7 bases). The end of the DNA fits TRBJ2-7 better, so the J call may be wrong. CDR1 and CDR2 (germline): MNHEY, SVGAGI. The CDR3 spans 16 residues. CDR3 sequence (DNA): TGTGCCAGCAGTTATAAGCAGGGGGGCCGAGAAGATGAGCAGTACTTC. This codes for CASSYKQGGREDEQYF.

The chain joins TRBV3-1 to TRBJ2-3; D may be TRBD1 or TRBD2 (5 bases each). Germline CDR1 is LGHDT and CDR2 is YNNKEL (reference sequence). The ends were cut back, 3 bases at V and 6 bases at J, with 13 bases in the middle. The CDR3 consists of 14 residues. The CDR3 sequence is CASSHTLAGDTQYF. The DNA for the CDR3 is TGTGCCAGCAGCCATACCCTAGCAGGGGATACGCAGTATTTT.

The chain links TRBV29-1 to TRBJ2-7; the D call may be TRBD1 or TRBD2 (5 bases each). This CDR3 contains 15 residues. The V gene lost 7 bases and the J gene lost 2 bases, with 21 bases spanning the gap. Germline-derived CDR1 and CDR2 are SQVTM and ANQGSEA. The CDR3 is CSALNRDVVTYEQYF. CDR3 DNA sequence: TGCAGCGCCCTAAACCGGGACGTCGTCACCTACGAGCAGTACTTC.

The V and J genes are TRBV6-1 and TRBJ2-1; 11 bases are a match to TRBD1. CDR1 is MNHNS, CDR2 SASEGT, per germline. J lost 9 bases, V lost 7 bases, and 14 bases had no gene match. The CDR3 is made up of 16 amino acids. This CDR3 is CASTIRPGQGVGEQFF. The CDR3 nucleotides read TGTGCCAGCACCATTAGGCCGGGACAGGGGGTCGGTGAGCAGTTCTTC.

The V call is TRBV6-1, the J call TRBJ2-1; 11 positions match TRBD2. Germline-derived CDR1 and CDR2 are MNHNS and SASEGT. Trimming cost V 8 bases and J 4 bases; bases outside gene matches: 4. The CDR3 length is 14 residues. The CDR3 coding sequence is TGTGCCAGCCAGACTAGCGGGATTTACAATGAGCAGTTCTTC. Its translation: CASQTSGIYNEQFF.

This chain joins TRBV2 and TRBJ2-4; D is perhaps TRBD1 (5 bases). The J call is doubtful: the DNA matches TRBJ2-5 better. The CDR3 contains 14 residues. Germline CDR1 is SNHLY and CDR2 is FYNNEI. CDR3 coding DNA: TGTGCCAGCAGCCTCGACAGCCCTCAAGAGACCCAGTACTTC. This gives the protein CASSLDSPQETQYF.

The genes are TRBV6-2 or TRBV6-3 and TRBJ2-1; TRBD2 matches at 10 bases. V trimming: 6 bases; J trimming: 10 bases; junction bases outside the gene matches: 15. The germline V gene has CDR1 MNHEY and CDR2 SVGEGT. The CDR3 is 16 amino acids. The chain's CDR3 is CASSPSASGGAREQFF. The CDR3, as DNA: TGTGCCAGCAGCCCCTCGGCGAGCGGGGGGGCCAGGGAGCAGTTCTTC.

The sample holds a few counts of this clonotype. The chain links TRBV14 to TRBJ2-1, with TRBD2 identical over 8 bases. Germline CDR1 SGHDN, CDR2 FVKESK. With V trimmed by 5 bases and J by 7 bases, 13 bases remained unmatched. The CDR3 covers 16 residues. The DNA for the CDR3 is TGTGCCAGCAGCTCGAAAAGCGGGAGCATGTCAAATGAGCAGTTCTTC. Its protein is CASSSKSGSMSNEQFF. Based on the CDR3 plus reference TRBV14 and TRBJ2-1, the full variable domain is EAGVTQFPSHSVIEKGQTVTLRCDPISGHDNLYWYRRVMGKEIKFLLHFVKESKQDESGMPNNRFLAERTGGTYSTLKVQPAELEDSGVYFCASSSKSGSMSNEQFFGPGTRLTVL.

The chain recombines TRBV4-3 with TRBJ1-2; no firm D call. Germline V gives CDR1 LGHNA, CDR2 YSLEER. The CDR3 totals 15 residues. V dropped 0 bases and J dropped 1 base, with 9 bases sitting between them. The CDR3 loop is CASSQDSWLNYGYTF. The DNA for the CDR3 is TGCGCCAGCAGCCAAGATTCGTGGCTTAACTATGGCTACACCTTC.

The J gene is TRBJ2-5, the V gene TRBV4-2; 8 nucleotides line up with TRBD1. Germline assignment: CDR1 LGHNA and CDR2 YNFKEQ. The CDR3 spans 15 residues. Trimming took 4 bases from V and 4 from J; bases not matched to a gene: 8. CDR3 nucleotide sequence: TGTGCCAGCAGCCTAAATCAGGGGGCGAGAGAGACCCAGTACTTC. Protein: CASSLNQGARETQYF.

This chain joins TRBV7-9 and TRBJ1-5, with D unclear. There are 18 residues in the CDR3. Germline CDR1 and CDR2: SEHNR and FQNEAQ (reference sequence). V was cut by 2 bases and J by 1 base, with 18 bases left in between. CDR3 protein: CASSLIDRAQASNQPQHF. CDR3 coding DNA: TGTGCCAGCAGCTTAATCGATAGGGCCCAGGCGAGCAATCAGCCCCAGCATTTT.